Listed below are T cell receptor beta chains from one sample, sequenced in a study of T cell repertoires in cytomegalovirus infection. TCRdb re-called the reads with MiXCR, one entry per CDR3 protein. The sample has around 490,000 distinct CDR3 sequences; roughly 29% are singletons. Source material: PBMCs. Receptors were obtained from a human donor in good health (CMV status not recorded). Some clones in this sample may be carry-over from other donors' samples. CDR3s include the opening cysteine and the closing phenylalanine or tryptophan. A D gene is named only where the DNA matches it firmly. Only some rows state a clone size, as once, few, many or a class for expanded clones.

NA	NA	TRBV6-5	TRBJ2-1	TGTGCCAGCAGGGGGACAATCGGGAGCAATGAGCAGTTCTTC	CASRGTIGSNEQFF
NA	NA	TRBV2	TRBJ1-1	TGTGCCAGCAAGGGACAACTTGAAGCTTTCTTT	CASKGQLEAFF
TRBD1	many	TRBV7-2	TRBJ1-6	TGTGCCAGCAGCCGTCCCGGGACAGCGAATTCACCCCTCCACTTT	CASSRPGTANSPLHF
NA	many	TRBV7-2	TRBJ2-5	TGTGCCAGCAGCTCCCAAGGCGGCGGGATGGGAGAGACCCAGTACTTC	CASSSQGGGMGETQYF
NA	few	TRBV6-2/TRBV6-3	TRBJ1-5	TGTGCCAGCAGTTACGAGGATAGCAATCAGCCCCAGCATTTT	CASSYEDSNQPQHF
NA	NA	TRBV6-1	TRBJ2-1	TGTGCCACCAGCAGCGAACTAGATATCTACAATGAGCAGTTCTTC	CATSSELDIYNEQFF
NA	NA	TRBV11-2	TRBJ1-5	TGTGCCAGCAGCCTGGCAGGGCATAGCAATCAGCCCCAGCATTTT	CASSLAGHSNQPQHF
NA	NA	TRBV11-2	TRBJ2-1	TGTGCCAGCAGCTTAGTTCGGGGCAACTACAATGAGCAGTTCTTC	CASSLVRGNYNEQFF
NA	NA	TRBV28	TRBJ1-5	TGTGCCAGCACTACTCCCGCGGAGCCCCAGCATTTT	CASTTPAEPQHF
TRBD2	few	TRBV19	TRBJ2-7	TGTGCCAGTAGTACTAGCGGGGGAAATTACGAGCAGTACTTC	CASSTSGGNYEQYF
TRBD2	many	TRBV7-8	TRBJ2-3	TGTGCCAGCAGCTTTTACCGGACTAGCGATACAGATACGCAGTATTTT	CASSFYRTSDTDTQYF
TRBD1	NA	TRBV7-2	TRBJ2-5	TGTGCCAGCAGCTTAAGGATATGGGGACAGGGGAGATCCCAAGAGACCCAGTACTTC	CASSLRIWGQGRSQETQYF
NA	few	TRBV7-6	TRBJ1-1	TGTGCCAGCAGCCGATCGGGGGGAGGGAACACTGAAGCTTTCTTT	CASSRSGGGNTEAFF
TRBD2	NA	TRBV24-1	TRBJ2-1	TGTGCCACCAGTGATAGAAGCGGGGCGTACAATGAGCAGTTCTTC	CATSDRSGAYNEQFF
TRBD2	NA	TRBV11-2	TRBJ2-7	TGTGCCAGCAGCTTAGATCCCCCGACTAGCGGGGCCTACGAGCAGTACTTC	CASSLDPPTSGAYEQYF
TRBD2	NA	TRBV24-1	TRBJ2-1	TGTGCCACCAGTGACGAACGTAGCGGGAGGGCCGAGGATGAGCAGTTCTTC	CATSDERSGRAEDEQFF
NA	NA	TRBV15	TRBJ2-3	TGTGCCACCAGCAGAGATGAAACAGGTGGGAGCAGCACAGATACGCAGTATTTT	CATSRDETGGSSTDTQYF
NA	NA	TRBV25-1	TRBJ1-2	TGTGCCAGCAGTGAAGTAACCTACGGGGCCCGCGGTGGCTACACCTTC	CASSEVTYGARGGYTF
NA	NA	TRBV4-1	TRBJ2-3	TGCGCCAGCAGCCAAGGACAGCCAGGTGCAGATACGCAGTATTTT	CASSQGQPGADTQYF
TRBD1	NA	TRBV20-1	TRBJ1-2	TGCAGTGCTCCCGTGGACAGGGAGAATGGCTACACCTTC	CSAPVDRENGYTF
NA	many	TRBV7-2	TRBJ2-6	TGTGCCAGCAGCCGACTTGCGGACAAACGGTCTGGGGCCAACGTCCTGACTTTC	CASSRLADKRSGANVLTF
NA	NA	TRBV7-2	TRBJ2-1	TGTGCCAGCAGCACGCGGGTGGCGGCCTACAATGAGCAGTTCTTC	CASSTRVAAYNEQFF
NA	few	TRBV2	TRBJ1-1	TGTGCCAGCAAACGGGACTCTCCAAGCCAAATGAACACTGAAGCTTTCTTT	CASKRDSPSQMNTEAFF
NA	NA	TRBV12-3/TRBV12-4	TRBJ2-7	TGTGCCAGCAGCCTACGCGGAACGGGAGAACACGAGCAGTACTTC	CASSLRGTGEHEQYF
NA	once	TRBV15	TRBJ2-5	TGTGCCACCAGCAGAGGAAGGGGTGGAGAGACCCAGTACTTC	CATSRGRGGETQYF
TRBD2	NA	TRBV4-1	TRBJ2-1	TGCGCCAGCAGCCAAGAGCGACTAGCGGACTCCTACAATGAGCAGTTCTTC	CASSQERLADSYNEQFF
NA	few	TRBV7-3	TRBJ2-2	TGTGCCAGCAGCCATTCGAACACCGGGGAGCTGTTTTTT	CASSHSNTGELFF
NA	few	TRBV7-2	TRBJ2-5	TGTGCCAGCAGCCGTCTGGGCGCGCCGACTAACCCAGAGACCCAGTACTTC	CASSRLGAPTNPETQYF
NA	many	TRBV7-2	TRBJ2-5	TGTGCCAGCAGCTTTTCACCGGGACCGCCCCAAGAGACCCAGTACTTC	CASSFSPGPPQETQYF
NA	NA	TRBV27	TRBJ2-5	TGTGCCAGCACCGAACGAGCCTTGCAAGAGACCCAGTACTTC	CASTERALQETQYF
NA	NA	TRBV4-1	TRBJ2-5	TGCGCCAGCAGCCAGCTAATCGACACTACGGTCGGGGAGACCCAGTACTTC	CASSQLIDTTVGETQYF
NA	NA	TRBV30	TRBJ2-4	TGTGCCTGGAGTCCATCGGTTAATTTTCGGAAAAACATTCAGTACTTC	CAWSPSVNFRKNIQYF
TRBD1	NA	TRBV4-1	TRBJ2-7	TGCGCCAGCAGCCCAGGACAGGGGCCGAGCTCCTACGAGCAGTACTTC	CASSPGQGPSSYEQYF
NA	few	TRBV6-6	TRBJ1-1	TGTGCCAGCAGTTCCGCCCGATCACTAAGGGACCCGAACACTGAAGCTTTCTTT	CASSSARSLRDPNTEAFF
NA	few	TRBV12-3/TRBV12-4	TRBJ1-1	TGTGCCAGCAGTTATAGACGGTTGGATGAAGCTTTCTTT	CASSYRRLDEAFF
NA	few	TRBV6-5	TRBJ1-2	TGTGCCAGCAGTTACTCGGGATATGGCTACACCTTC	CASSYSGYGYTF
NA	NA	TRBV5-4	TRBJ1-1	TGTGCCAGCAGCTTGGGAGGGAACGAAGCTTTCTTT	CASSLGGNEAFF
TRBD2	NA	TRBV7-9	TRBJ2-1	TGTGCCAGCAGCTTAGGGGCCCTAGCGGCCACACCTAGAGATGAGCAGTTCTTC	CASSLGALAATPRDEQFF
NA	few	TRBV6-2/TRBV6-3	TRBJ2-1	TGTGCCAGCAGTTACTCGAGTGCCCTCGGGCAGGTCGATGAGCAGTTCTTC	CASSYSSALGQVDEQFF
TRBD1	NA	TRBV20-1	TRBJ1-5	TGCAGTGCCCCCAGGGGGCCGGGGCAGCCCCAGCATTTT	CSAPRGPGQPQHF
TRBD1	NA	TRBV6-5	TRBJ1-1	TGTGCCAGCAGTTACGATGGCAGGGGGCATGTCACTGAAGCTTTCTTT	CASSYDGRGHVTEAFF